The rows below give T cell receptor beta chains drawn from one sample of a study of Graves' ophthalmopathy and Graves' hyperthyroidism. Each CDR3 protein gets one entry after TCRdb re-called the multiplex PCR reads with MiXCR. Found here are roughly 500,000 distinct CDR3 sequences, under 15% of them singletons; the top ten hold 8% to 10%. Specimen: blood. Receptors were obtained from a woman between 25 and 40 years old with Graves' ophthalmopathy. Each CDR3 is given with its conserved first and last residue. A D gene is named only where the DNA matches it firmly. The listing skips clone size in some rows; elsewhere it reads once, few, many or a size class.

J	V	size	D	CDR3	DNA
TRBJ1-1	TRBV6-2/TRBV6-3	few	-	CASKLAIGALWANTEAFF	TGTGCCAGCAAATTAGCCATAGGGGCCCTGTGGGCGAACACTGAAGCTTTCTTT
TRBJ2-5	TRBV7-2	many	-	CASNLGASQETQYF	TGTGCCAGCAACTTAGGTGCATCACAAGAGACCCAGTACTTC
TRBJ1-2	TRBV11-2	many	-	CASSSLGGPDYGYTF	TGTGCCAGCAGCTCATTGGGGGGACCTGACTATGGCTACACCTTC
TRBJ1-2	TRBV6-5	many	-	CASRASGRGNYGYTF	TGTGCCAGCAGGGCGTCAGGGAGAGGAAACTATGGCTACACCTTC
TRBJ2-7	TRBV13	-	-	CASSLQRDVNYEQYF	TGTGCCAGCAGCTTGCAACGGGACGTTAACTACGAGCAGTACTTC
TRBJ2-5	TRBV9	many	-	CASSVEWGAWETQYF	TGTGCCAGCAGCGTAGAATGGGGGGCGTGGGAGACCCAGTACTTC
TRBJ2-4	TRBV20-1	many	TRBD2	CSAPRLAGDGTKNIQYF	TGCAGTGCTCCGCGACTAGCGGGAGATGGGACCAAAAACATTCAGTACTTC
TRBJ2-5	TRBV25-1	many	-	CASAHRNREPETQYF	TGTGCCAGCGCCCATCGGAACAGGGAGCCGGAGACCCAGTACTTC
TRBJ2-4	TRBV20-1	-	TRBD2	CSARDVIAGLAKNIKYF	TGCAGTGCTAGAGATGTGATAGCGGGACTAGCCAAAAACATTAAGTACTTC
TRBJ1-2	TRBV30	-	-	CAWSVGGAGGYTF	TGTGCCTGGAGTGTCGGGGGGGCCGGGGGCTACACCTTC
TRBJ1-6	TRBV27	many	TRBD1	CASRRTGGVGPSPLHF	TGTGCCAGCAGGCGAACAGGGGGCGTTGGACCCTCACCCCTCCACTTT
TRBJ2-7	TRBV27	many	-	CATTHYNGVSYEQYF	TGTGCCACCACCCATTATAACGGAGTCTCCTACGAGCAGTACTTC
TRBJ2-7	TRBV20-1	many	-	CSARDQRDLRGQYF	TGCAGTGCTAGAGATCAACGGGACCTACGAGGGCAGTACTTC
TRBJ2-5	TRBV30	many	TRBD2	CAWRDGLAVQETQYF	TGTGCCTGGAGGGACGGACTAGCGGTTCAAGAGACCCAGTACTTC
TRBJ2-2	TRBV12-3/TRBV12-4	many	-	CASSLASRNTGELFF	TGTGCCAGCAGTTTAGCTAGCCGCAACACCGGGGAGCTGTTTTTT
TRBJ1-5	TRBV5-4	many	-	CASSLEPNQPQHF	TGTGCCAGCAGCTTGGAACCGAATCAGCCCCAGCATTTT
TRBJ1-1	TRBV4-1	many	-	CASSPPRRGEAFF	TGCGCCAGCAGCCCGCCCCGGAGAGGTGAAGCTTTCTTT
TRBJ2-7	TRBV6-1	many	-	CASNPDISYEQYF	TGTGCCAGCAATCCGGACATCTCCTACGAGCAGTACTTC
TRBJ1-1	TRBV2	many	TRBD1	CASSESGGTEAFF	TGTGCCAGCAGTGAATCAGGGGGCACTGAAGCTTTCTTT
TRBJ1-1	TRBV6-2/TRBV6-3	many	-	CASSYHGGPTEAFF	TGTGCCAGCAGTTATCATGGAGGGCCCACTGAAGCTTTCTTT
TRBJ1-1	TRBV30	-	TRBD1	CAWRATGERLKAFF	TGTGCCTGGAGAGCGACAGGGGAGAGACTGAAGGCTTTCTTT
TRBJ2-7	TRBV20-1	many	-	CSAQTGTPYEQYF	TGCAGTGCCCAAACAGGGACCCCCTACGAGCAGTACTTC
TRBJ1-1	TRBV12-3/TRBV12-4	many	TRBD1	CASSLARGPNTEAFF	TGTGCCAGCAGTTTAGCGAGGGGGCCGAACACTGAAGCTTTCTTT
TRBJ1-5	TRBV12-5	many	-	CASGLSKVNQPQHF	TGTGCTAGTGGTTTGTCAAAAGTTAATCAGCCCCAGCATTTT
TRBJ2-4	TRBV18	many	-	CASSPPGHKNIQYF	TGTGCCAGCTCACCACCGGGACACAAAAACATTCAGTACTTC
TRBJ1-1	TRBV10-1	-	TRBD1	CASSPGTGFLNTEAFF	TGCGCCAGCAGTCCCGGGACAGGGTTCCTGAACACTGAAGCTTTCTTT
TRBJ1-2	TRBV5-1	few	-	CASSLPVGGDSYTF	TGCGCCAGCAGCCTGCCTGTTGGGGGGGACAGCTACACCTTC
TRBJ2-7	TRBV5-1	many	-	CASSLGPLGGSSAYEQYF	TGCGCCAGCAGCTTGGGGCCGCTCGGGGGAAGCAGCGCCTACGAGCAGTACTTC
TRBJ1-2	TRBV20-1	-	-	CSAIHPYGYTF	TGCAGTGCTATACACCCCTATGGTTACACCTTC
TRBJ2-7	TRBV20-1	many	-	CSARDRRLGVGEQYF	TGCAGTGCTAGAGATAGGCGGCTAGGAGTTGGCGAGCAGTACTTC
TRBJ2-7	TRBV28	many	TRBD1	CASRPQGAIDEQYF	TGTGCCAGCAGGCCACAGGGGGCTATCGACGAGCAGTACTTC
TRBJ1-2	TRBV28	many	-	CASSLGDTGYTF	TGTGCCAGCAGTTTAGGGGATACTGGCTACACCTTC
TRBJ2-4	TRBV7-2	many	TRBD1	CASSSRGAKNIQYF	TGTGCCAGCAGCTCCAGGGGGGCCAAAAACATTCAGTACTTC
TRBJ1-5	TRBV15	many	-	CATSRGDQPQHF	TGTGCCACCAGCCGTGGGGATCAGCCCCAGCATTTT
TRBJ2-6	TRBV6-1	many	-	CASSELTGANVLTF	TGTGCCAGCAGTGAACTTACCGGGGCCAACGTCCTGACTTTC
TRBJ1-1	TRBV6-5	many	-	CASSYHNPVEAFF	TGTGCCAGCAGTTACCACAACCCGGTTGAAGCTTTCTTT
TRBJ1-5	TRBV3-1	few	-	CASSQEGPLTQLHF	TGTGCCAGCAGCCAAGAAGGTCCCCTCACCCAACTACATTTT
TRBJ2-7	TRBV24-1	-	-	CATSEAGRSYEQYF	TGTGCCACCAGTGAAGCAGGGCGCTCCTACGAGCAGTACTTC
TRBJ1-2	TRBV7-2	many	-	CASSQGRTERGGYTF	TGTGCCAGCAGCCAAGGCCGGACAGAAAGGGGTGGCTACACCTTC
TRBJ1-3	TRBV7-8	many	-	CASSVSSTNTIYF	TGTGCCAGCAGCGTTTCATCAACAAACACCATATATTTT
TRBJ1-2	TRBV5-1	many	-	CASSLAGQDSYGYTF	TGCGCCAGCAGCTTGGCCGGTCAAGACAGCTATGGCTACACCTTC
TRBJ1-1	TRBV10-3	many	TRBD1	CAISERTGVGTEAFF	TGTGCCATCAGTGAGCGGACAGGGGTAGGCACTGAAGCTTTCTTT
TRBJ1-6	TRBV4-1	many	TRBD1	CASSLSPGTGNSPLHF	TGCGCCAGCAGCCTTAGCCCCGGGACAGGGAATTCACCCCTCCACTTT
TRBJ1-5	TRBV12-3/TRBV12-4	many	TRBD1	CASGTGVQPQHF	TGTGCCAGCGGGACAGGGGTTCAGCCCCAGCATTTT
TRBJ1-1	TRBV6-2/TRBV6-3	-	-	CASSSLPGRGEAFF	TGTGCCAGCAGTTCCCTCCCAGGACGGGGTGAAGCTTTCTTT
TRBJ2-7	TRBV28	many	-	CASRGGLVTEQYF	TGTGCCAGCAGGGGGGGTCTAGTGACCGAGCAGTACTTC
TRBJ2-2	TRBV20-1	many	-	CSASGRPTGELFF	TGCAGTGCTAGCGGGAGACCCACCGGGGAGCTGTTTTTT
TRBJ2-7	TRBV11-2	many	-	CASSLETGSTLGQYF	TGTGCCAGCAGCTTAGAAACAGGTTCCACCCTAGGGCAGTACTTC
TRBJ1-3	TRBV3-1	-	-	CASSQDFQGNTIYF	TGTGCCAGCAGCCAAGACTTCCAGGGAAACACCATATACTTT
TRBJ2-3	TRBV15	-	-	CATSRKADSASSTDTQYF	TGTGCCACCAGCAGAAAGGCGGATAGTGCTTCCTCCACAGATACGCAGTATTTT
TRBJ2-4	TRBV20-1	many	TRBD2	CSARDGTSGSRAPKNIQYF	TGCAGTGCTAGAGATGGGACTAGCGGGAGTAGGGCACCCAAAAACATTCAGTACTTC
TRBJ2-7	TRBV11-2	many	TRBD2	CASSLGGTSGSAATYEQYF	TGTGCCAGCAGCTTAGGGGGGACTAGCGGGAGCGCCGCCACCTACGAGCAGTACTTC
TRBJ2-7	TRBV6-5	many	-	CASSYPGKEGEQYF	TGTGCCAGCAGTTACCCTGGGAAGGAGGGCGAGCAGTACTTC
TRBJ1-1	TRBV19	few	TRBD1	CASSPPFLRQGQGTEAFF	TGTGCCAGTAGTCCCCCCTTCTTAAGACAGGGTCAAGGCACTGAAGCTTTCTTT